The present TCR beta chain was sequenced within a study of cytomegalovirus exposure and HLA in healthy donors. The length of the CDR3 is 13 residues. The V end lost 1 base, the J end lost 5 bases, and 6 bases lay between the germline ends. Per the germline V gene, CDR1 is SGHNT and CDR2 is YYREEE (reference sequence). The PCR employed 60 Vbeta primers together with 13 Jbeta primers. Using immunoSEQ multiplex PCR, the repertoire was profiled, and TCRdb retains in-frame clones only, with some absent. This table has 95,000 to 150,000 clones, 66% appearing once. Material for sequencing was PBMCs. The V and J genes are TRBV5-4 and TRBJ2-2; D possibly corresponds to TRBD2 (5 bases). This sequence was found in a man aged 18 to 29 in good health and CMV-seronegative. Written as DNA, the CDR3 is TGTGCCAGCAGCTTGCCGGGAACCGGGGAGCTGTTTTTT. Translating gives CASSLPGTGELFF.